The clone carrying this TCR beta chain was detected many times. Antigen unknown. This specimen belongs to a study of T-cell reconstitution after alpha-beta-depleted transplantation in children. Whole-study results and caveats: Certain patients had high TCRbeta diversity at day 60, and it came from recipient T cells and thymic progenitors that survived. T-cell numbers and diversity one year post-transplant derived largely from freshly generated T cells. Alpha-beta T cells about two months after transplant reportedly derived from several hundred expanded graft clones.

TCRbeta library construction was performed incorporating unique molecular identifiers. One entry per CDR3 protein results from TCRdb running MiXCR on the PCR reads. Of about 500,000 distinct CDR3 sequences listed, over 9.5% are singletons. The CDR3 spans 13 residues. Trimming cost V 1 base and J 6 bases, with 10 bases left between them. The TCR originated in a female patient aged 2-9 years who had a stem cell transplant for aplastic anemia, so the T cells may come from the graft donor. The chain carries TRBV12-3 or TRBV12-4 and TRBJ2-7; maybe TRBD1 (6 bases). The sequenced sample was PBMCs, mostly from graft donor cells, obtained 180 days after TCRalphabeta/CD19-depleted stem cell transplant. The CDR3 bases are TGTGCCAGCAGTTTAGAACAGGGTCGCGAGCAGTACGTC. Residues: CASSLEQGREQYV.